Presented here are 10 T cell receptor beta chains from one specimen sequenced in a study of T cell clones after liver transplantation. The repertoire was sequenced with immunoSEQ multiplex PCR; TCRdb's copy has only in-frame clones and lacks some. Among some 110,000 clones listed, approximately 78% were seen once. The sequenced sample was CD4+ T cells from blood, obtained before liver transplant. The origin of the receptors is a human donor who received a liver transplant.

In this sample, this clone turned up once. The rearrangement links TRBV5-6 to TRBJ2-5, with D uncertain. V gave up 0 bases and J gave up 5 bases, with 8 bases separating them. This CDR3 spans 13 amino acids. In germline, CDR1 is SGHDT, CDR2 YYEEEE. The CDR3 loop reads CASSLGTHETQYF. CDR3 nucleotide sequence: TGTGCCAGCAGCTTGGGCACTCATGAGACCCAGTACTTC. The variable domain in full, completed from reference TRBV5-6 and TRBJ2-5, reads DAGVTQSPTHLIKTRGQQVTLRCSPKSGHDTVSWYQQALGQGPQFIFQYYEEEERQRGNFPDRFSGHQFPNYSSELNVNALLLGDSALYLCASSLGTHETQYFGPGTRLLVL.

The V and J genes are TRBV19 and TRBJ2-1, with TRBD1 identical over 8 bases. The germline V gene has CDR1 LNHDA and CDR2 SQIVND (reference sequence). The CDR3 consists of 16 residues. V lost 8 bases, J lost 2 bases, and 11 bases stayed unmatched. CDR3 coding DNA: TGTGCCAGTTCCTCGGGACAGGACGCTACCTACAATGAGCAGTTCTTC. Translated, it gives CASSSGQDATYNEQFF.

This clone was seen a few times. This sequence joins TRBV7-9 and TRBJ2-5; 8 bases are shared with TRBD1. This CDR3 spans 14 amino acids. The V gene end was trimmed by 5 bases and the J gene end by 2 bases; junction bases not matched to a gene: 4. From germline, CDR1 is SEHNR and CDR2 FQNEAQ (reference sequence). This chain's CDR3 is CASSKDREQETQYF. The CDR3 bases are TGTGCCAGCAGCAAGGACAGGGAACAAGAGACCCAGTACTTC.

V usage is TRBV19 and J usage is TRBJ1-2, with D possibly being TRBD1 (5 bases). The V gene's germline CDR1 is LNHDA and CDR2 SQIVND (reference sequence). With 6 bases removed from V and 2 bases from J, the gap between germline ends came to 10 bases. CDR3 size: 13 residues. In DNA, the CDR3 is TGTGCCAGTAGCCGGGACCGCAACTATGGCTACACCTTC. It specifies CASSRDRNYGYTF.

This chain uses TRBV19 with TRBJ2-3; D uncertain. Trimming took off 1 base at V and 10 bases at J, with 15 bases between the two ends. Germline values: CDR1 LNHDA, CDR2 SQIVND (reference sequence). This CDR3 has 14 amino acids. DNA of the CDR3: TGTGCCAGTAGTATAGGGGCAGCCAGTCCAGCGCAGTATTTT. Its translation is CASSIGAASPAQYF.

This clone was found once. The chain is built from TRBV5-1 and TRBJ2-3; D is undetermined. Per the germline V gene, CDR1 is SGHRS and CDR2 is YFSETQ. The length of the CDR3 is 14 residues. Trimming removed 0 bases at V and 6 bases at J, with 11 bases between. The CDR3 loop is CASSLAKGMDTQYF. DNA of the CDR3: TGCGCCAGCAGCTTGGCGAAGGGAATGGATACGCAGTATTTT.

The chain uses TRBV29-1 and TRBJ2-1; the match to TRBD2 covers 13 bases. CDR3 length equals 13 residues. Germline V gene data show CDR1 as SQVTM and CDR2 as ANQGSEA. V was clipped by 6 bases and J by 6 bases; unmatched bases: 2. The CDR3 protein is CSVGLAGVNEQFF. DNA for the CDR3: TGCAGCGTCGGACTAGCGGGAGTCAATGAGCAGTTCTTC.

V and J are TRBV7-2 and TRBJ2-7; D is perhaps TRBD2 (6 bases). Germline loops: CDR1 SGHTA, CDR2 FQGNSA. The CDR3 extends over 14 amino acids. V shed 6 bases and J shed 4 bases, with 16 bases lying between them. The CDR3 loop is CASRNRGDRYEQYF. CDR3 DNA: TGTGCCAGCAGGAACCGCGGGGATCGGTACGAGCAGTACTTC.

J is TRBJ1-4 and V is TRBV5-1; D remains ambiguous. The CDR3 length is 15 residues. V was pared by 3 bases and J by 0 bases, with 9 bases between. CDR1 SGHRS and CDR2 YFSETQ come from the germline V gene. The CDR3 nucleotides are TGCGCCAGCAGCTCCGCGACACCAACTAATGAAAAACTGTTTTTT. It is translated as CASSSATPTNEKLFF.

This chain joins TRBV13 and TRBJ2-7; possibly TRBD2 for D (5 bases). V lost 5 bases to trimming and J lost 0 bases, with 11 bases between them. The CDR3 is made up of 14 amino acids. Germline V CDR1 and CDR2: PRHDT, FYEKMQ (reference sequence). The CDR3 nucleotides are TGTGCCAGCAGCAACCGGGAACCCTCCTACGAGCAGTACTTC. Its protein product is CASSNREPSYEQYF.